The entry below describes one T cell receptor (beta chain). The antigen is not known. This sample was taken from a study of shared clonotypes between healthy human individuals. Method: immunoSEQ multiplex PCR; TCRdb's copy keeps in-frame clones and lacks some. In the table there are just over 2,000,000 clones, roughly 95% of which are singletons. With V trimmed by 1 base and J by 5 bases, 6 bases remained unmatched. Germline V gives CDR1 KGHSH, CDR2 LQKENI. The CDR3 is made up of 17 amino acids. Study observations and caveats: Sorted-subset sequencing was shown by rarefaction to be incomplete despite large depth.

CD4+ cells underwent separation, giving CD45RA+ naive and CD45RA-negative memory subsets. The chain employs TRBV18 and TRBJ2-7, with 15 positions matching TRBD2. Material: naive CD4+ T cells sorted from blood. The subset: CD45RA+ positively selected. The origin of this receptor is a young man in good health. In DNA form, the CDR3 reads TGTGCCAGCTCACCACAAAGGACTAGCGGGGGGGCTGACGAGCAGTACTTC. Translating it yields CASSPQRTSGGADEQYF.